One TCR beta chain is described in this entry. Its antigen is currently unknown. The authors ran the assay at deep level. Genomic DNA (from each subset) was split evenly across several immunoSEQ plates. On sorted subsets, replicate PCRs used approximately 190 ng DNA, or some 27,000 T cell genomes. Clones were read by immunoSEQ multiplex PCR, and TCRdb kept only the in-frame ones, dropping some. The repertoire consists of about 680,000 clones, with 92% occurring once and the leading ten covering approximately 25%. Only CD45RO-negative cells positively selected for CCR7 counted as naive CD8 cells, so terminally differentiated effector memory CD45RA+ cells were excluded. The data belong to a study of shared clonotypes between healthy human individuals. General study results and limits: For naive CD4 cells, 4.5% to 6.5% of clonotypes were shared across a few donors.

This CDR3 has 13 amino acids. Trimming removed 10 bases from V and 2 bases from J, with 12 bases in between. Germline V gene sequence: CDR1 MDHEN, CDR2 SYDVKM. The specimen sequenced was naive CD8+ T cells sorted from blood. The rearrangement links TRBV28 to TRBJ1-3; perhaps TRBD1 as D (6 bases). This receptor was taken from a man younger than 40 in good health. CDR3 DNA: TGTGCCACCGTACGGACAGCTGGAAACACCATATATTTT. This encodes CATVRTAGNTIYF.